One and the same sample provided the 3 T cell receptor beta chains below, sequenced in a study of T cells after yellow fever vaccination. Using its own MiXCR run on the 5' RACE reads, TCRdb lists one record per CDR3 protein. The table includes about 360,000 distinct CDR3 sequences, about 6% detected once. The sample here was PBMCs, taken 5 days after the yellow fever booster vaccination. The source of these receptors is a man aged 30 to 45 who received the YFV17D yellow fever vaccine.

The rearrangement links TRBV20-1 to TRBJ2-7; no firm D call. The length of the CDR3 is 12 residues. The V end lost 4 bases, the J end lost 0 bases, and 7 bases lay between the germline ends. CDR1 and CDR2 from the germline V gene are DFQATT and SNEGSKA (reference sequence). CDR3 protein: CSAKGYSYEQYF. The CDR3 DNA follows: TGCAGTGCTAAGGGATACTCCTACGAGCAGTACTTC.

The rearrangement joins TRBV20-1 to TRBJ2-1; D is undetermined. The CDR3 is 13 residues long. Germline V gives CDR1 DFQATT, CDR2 SNEGSKA (reference sequence). Trimming removed 6 bases from V and 6 bases from J, with 15 bases in between. CDR3 nucleotide sequence: TGCAGTGCGAGGTCTCGGGTAGGCAATGAGCAGTTCTTC. Translating gives CSARSRVGNEQFF.

At least ten counts were recorded for this clonotype. The rearrangement uses TRBV7-9 and TRBJ2-7; 8 bases map to TRBD2. The germline V gene encodes CDR1 SEHNR and CDR2 FQNEAQ (reference sequence). V was pared by 7 bases and J by 6 bases, with 17 bases of the junction left unmatched. The length of the CDR3 is 16 residues. Here the CDR3 reads CASTPSGQPNLAEQYF. The CDR3 nucleotides read TGTGCCAGCACCCCTAGCGGGCAGCCCAATCTCGCCGAGCAGTACTTC. The whole variable domain, remainder taken from reference TRBV7-9 and TRBJ2-7, is DTGVSQNPRHKITKRGQNVTFRCDPISEHNRLYWYRQTLGQGPEFLTYFQNEAQLEKSRLLSDRFSAERPKGSFSTLEIQRTEQGDSAMYLCASTPSGQPNLAEQYFGPGTRLTVT.